This T cell receptor (beta chain) was identified in a study of cytomegalovirus exposure and HLA in healthy donors. Study-wide points: Solely CMV serostatus was available to characterize immune exposure.

Remarks on this clone: Its antigen remains unidentified.

Germline V gene data show CDR1 as SEHNR and CDR2 as FQNEAQ (reference sequence). The CDR3 runs 19 residues. V trimming: 3 bases; J trimming: 1 base; junction bases outside the gene matches: 14. The PCR employed 60 Vbeta primers together with 13 Jbeta primers. Method: immunoSEQ multiplex PCR; TCRdb's copy keeps in-frame clones and lacks some. The sample records approximately 120,000 clones, roughly three quarters being singletons. The receptor's source is a man aged 30 to 39 in good health and CMV-seronegative. Source material: PBMCs. This chain uses TRBV7-9 with TRBJ2-5; TRBD2 matches at 10 bases. The CDR3 DNA reads as TGTGCCAGCAGCTTTTTTGGGCTAGCGGGGGACCCGAGCCAAGAGACCCAGTACTTC. It encodes CASSFFGLAGDPSQETQYF.